This T cell receptor beta chain was recorded in a study of human T cells and chemical hapten exposure. Sample time point: patch test 2, 6 weeks after DPC sensitization. Treatment here: therapeutic diphenylcyclopropenone sensitization with weekly scalp DPC. TCRdb fed the RACE reads into MiXCR, producing one record per CDR3 protein. Of about 350,000 distinct CDR3 sequences listed, about 6.3% are singletons. The length of the CDR3 is 16 residues. V was cut by 0 bases and J by 6 bases, with 14 bases left in between. The germline gives CDR1 LGHNA, CDR2 YSLEER. J is TRBJ2-2 and V is TRBV4-3; D may be TRBD1 (6 bases). Specimen: whole blood, collected in connection with sensitization to the hapten diphenylcyclopropenone (DPC). The receptor comes from a woman aged 18-35 years with alopecia areata. Some clones in this sample may be carry-over from other donors' samples. The CDR3 here is CASSQDPGVYPGELFF. Here the CDR3 DNA reads TGCGCCAGCAGCCAAGACCCAGGGGTTTACCCCGGGGAGCTGTTTTTT.